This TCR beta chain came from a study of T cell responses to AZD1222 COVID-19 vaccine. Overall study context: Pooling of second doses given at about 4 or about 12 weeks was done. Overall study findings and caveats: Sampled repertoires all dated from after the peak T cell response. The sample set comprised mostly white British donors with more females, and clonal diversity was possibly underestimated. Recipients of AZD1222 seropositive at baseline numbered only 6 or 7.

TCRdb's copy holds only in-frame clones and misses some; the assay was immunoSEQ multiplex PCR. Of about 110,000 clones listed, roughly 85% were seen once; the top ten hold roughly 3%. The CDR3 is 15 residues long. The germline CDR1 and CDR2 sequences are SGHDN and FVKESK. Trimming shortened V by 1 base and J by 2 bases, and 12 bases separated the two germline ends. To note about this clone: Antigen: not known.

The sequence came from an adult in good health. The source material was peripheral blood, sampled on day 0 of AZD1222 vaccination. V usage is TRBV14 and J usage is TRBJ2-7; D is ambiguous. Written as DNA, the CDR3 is TGTGCCAGCAGCCAAGTTTGGGCCAGGACCTACGAGCAGTACTTC. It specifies CASSQVWARTYEQYF.